The next 17 T cell receptor beta chains were all read from a single sample in a study of graft-versus-host responses after intestinal transplantation. TCRdb keeps only in-frame clones here, not all; method: immunoSEQ multiplex PCR. This table holds roughly 16,000 clones, roughly three fifths found once. Intraepithelial plus lamina propria lymphocytes were released by processing graft tissue. Sequenced material: ileum tissue, taken 524 days after transplant. All receptors derive from a human patient who received an intestinal transplant, so some T cells may come from the graft donor.

In the case of this clone: The same CDR3 is also encoded by other DNA sequences in this sample. V usage is TRBV30 and J usage is TRBJ1-4; tentatively, D is TRBD1 (5 bases). CDR3 length equals 13 residues. V lost 1 base and J 3 bases, leaving 6 bases between the germline ends. Germline values: CDR1 GTSNPN, CDR2 SVGIG (reference sequence). As DNA, the CDR3 is TGTGCCTGGAGTGCAGGGCCTAATGAAAAACTGTTTTTT. It translates to CAWSAGPNEKLFF.

V usage is TRBV5-1 and J usage is TRBJ1-6; TRBD1 matches 10 bases. The CDR3 totals 17 residues. Trimming took 4 bases from V and 2 from J; bases not matched to a gene: 6. Germline CDR1 is SGHRS and CDR2 is YFSETQ. CDR3 nucleotides: TGCGCCAGCAGCCGGACAGGGGGAGGAGCCTATAATTCACCCCTCCACTTT. Its translation: CASSRTGGGAYNSPLHF.

This clone came up a few times. DNA for the CDR3: TGTGCCAGCAGTGGGCAGGGGAATTCACCCCTCCACTTT. Its translation: CASSGQGNSPLHF. V and J are TRBV2 and TRBJ1-6; tentative D call: TRBD1 (6 bases). Trimming stripped 4 bases from V and 7 bases from J, with 8 bases between. The CDR3 has 13 amino acids. Germline CDR1 SNHLY, CDR2 FYNNEI. The full variable domain, rest sourced from reference TRBV2 and TRBJ1-6, is EPEVTQTPSHQVTQMGQEVILRCVPISNHLYFYWYRQILGQKVEFLVSFYNNEISEKSEIFDDQFSVERPDGSNFTLKIRSTKLEDSAMYFCASSGQGNSPLHFGNGTRLTVT.

V gene TRBV27 combines with J gene TRBJ2-3, with D hard to call. CDR3 length equals 17 residues. Germline V gene sequence: CDR1 MNHEY, CDR2 SMNVEV (reference sequence). Trimming took off 3 bases at V and 2 bases at J, with 18 bases between the two ends. The CDR3 DNA reads TGTGCCAGCAGTTTTTTCGCGGTGGCAACCCACACAGATACGCAGTATTTT. Amino acid sequence: CASSFFAVATHTDTQYF.

The V gene is TRBV19, the J gene TRBJ2-3, with TRBD1 as a possible D gene (6 bases). The V gene's germline CDR1 is LNHDA and CDR2 SQIVND (reference sequence). This CDR3 is 15 amino acids long. Trimming left V 4 bases short and J 2 bases short, with 13 bases between. The CDR3 is CASSTGDTHTDTQYF. The CDR3 DNA reads as TGTGCCAGTAGTACAGGGGACACACACACAGATACGCAGTATTTT.

This CDR3 is CASSPGGWTSGGFNRETQYF. The DNA for the CDR3 is TGTGCCAGCAGTCCAGGGGGTTGGACTAGCGGGGGATTCAACCGGGAGACCCAGTACTTC. This chain links TRBV27 with TRBJ2-5, with 13 bases lining up with TRBD2. CDR1 is MNHEY and CDR2 is SMNVEV in the germline V gene (reference sequence). V was clipped by 5 bases and J by 5 bases; unmatched bases: 20. The CDR3 sequence is 20 residues long.

The V gene is TRBV11-2, the J gene TRBJ1-1; D call uncertain. The CDR3 runs 12 residues. Looked up from germline, CDR1 is SGHAT and CDR2 is FQNNGV. V was clipped by 5 bases and J by 0 bases, with 4 bases between them. CDR3: CASSRLNTEAFF. In DNA, the CDR3 is TGTGCCAGCAGCCGTTTGAACACTGAAGCTTTCTTT.

This chain links TRBV5-6 with TRBJ1-2, with 9 bases lining up with TRBD1. Germline assignment: CDR1 SGHDT and CDR2 YYEEEE. This CDR3 has 16 residues. The trim removed 0 bases at V and 3 bases at J, leaving 6 bases unmatched. In DNA, the CDR3 is TGTGCCAGCAGCTTGGAGGGGACAGGGAGGGACTATGGCTACACCTTC. Translated, it gives CASSLEGTGRDYGYTF.

J is TRBJ2-7 and V is TRBV14, with 7 bases lining up with TRBD1. The junction had 15 bases not matched to a gene; V was cut back by 1 base and J by 3 bases. The CDR3 has 18 residues. Germline V CDR1 and CDR2: SGHDN, FVKESK. The CDR3 sequence: CASSQGVFAGTVLYEQYF. In DNA form, the CDR3 reads TGTGCCAGCAGCCAAGGAGTATTTGCTGGGACAGTCCTCTACGAGCAGTACTTC.

V and J are TRBV15 and TRBJ1-1, with TRBD1 identical over 10 bases. J was trimmed by 4 bases and V by 9 bases; bases with no gene match: 8. This CDR3 has 14 amino acids. From germline, CDR1 is LNHNV and CDR2 YYDKDF (reference sequence). The CDR3 nucleotides are TGTGCCACTCACCGGGACAGGGGCTCCACTGAAGCTTTCTTT. Translation: CATHRDRGSTEAFF.

The chain couples TRBV30 to TRBJ2-3; D is perhaps TRBD2 (7 bases). Germline values: CDR1 GTSNPN, CDR2 SVGIG (reference sequence). V dropped 6 bases and J dropped 5 bases, with 18 bases sitting between them. The CDR3 spans 14 residues. CDR3 bases: TGTGCCTGCCGACGGGGGGCCCCCATAGATACGCAGTATTTT. The encoded protein is CACRRGAPIDTQYF. The entire variable domain, with the rest obtained from reference TRBV30 and TRBJ2-3, is as follows: SQTIHQWPATLVQPVGSPLSLECTVEGTSNPNLYWYRQAAGRGLQLLFYSVGIGQISSEVPQNLSASRPQDRQFILSSKKLLLSDSGFYLCACRRGAPIDTQYFGPGTRLTVL.

The rearrangement links TRBV5-6 to TRBJ2-1, with D unresolved. Deletions cut 2 bases from V and 3 bases from J, with 9 bases between. Germline V lookup: CDR1 SGHDT, CDR2 YYEEEE. The CDR3 has 14 residues. CDR3 sequence: CASSLVSSYNEQFF. The CDR3 nucleotides are TGTGCCAGCAGCTTAGTATCCAGCTACAATGAGCAGTTCTTC.

The rearrangement joins TRBV5-1 to TRBJ1-6; D possibly corresponds to TRBD1 (6 bases). The CDR3 loop spans 14 amino acids. Trimming removed 4 bases from V and 9 bases from J, with 14 bases in between. Per the germline V gene, CDR1 is SGHRS and CDR2 is YFSETQ. Here the CDR3 DNA reads TGCGCCAGCAGCGTGGACAGCCGGGGTTCACCCCTCCACTTT. Its protein is CASSVDSRGSPLHF.

The count of this clone is one. The chain joins TRBV28 to TRBJ2-3; D remains ambiguous. The germline V gene encodes CDR1 MDHEN and CDR2 SYDVKM. The CDR3 extends over 11 amino acids. The V and J ends lost 6 bases and 3 bases respectively, with 4 bases between them. The CDR3 DNA follows: TGTGCCAGCAGGACTACAGATACGCAGTATTTT. This gives the protein CASRTTDTQYF.

Only a few counts were recorded for this clone. The chain combines TRBV4-3 with TRBJ2-7; D might be TRBD2 (7 bases). Trimming stripped 6 bases from V and 5 bases from J, with 20 bases between. CDR1 and CDR2 (germline): LGHNA, YSLEER. This CDR3 is built from 15 residues. The CDR3 protein is CASSWGGDKGDEQYF. The CDR3 DNA reads TGCGCCAGCAGTTGGGGAGGGGACAAGGGAGACGAGCAGTACTTC.

This clone was observed a handful of times. The chain joins TRBV6-5 to TRBJ2-3; a weak D match, TRBD1 (5 bases). Germline V CDR1 and CDR2: MNHEY, SVGAGI. V gave up 2 bases and J gave up 2 bases, with 14 bases separating them. CDR3 size: 16 residues. CDR3 DNA sequence: TGTGCCAGCAGTTACGGGGCCGGCGGAATCACAGATACGCAGTATTTT. Its translation: CASSYGAGGITDTQYF.

The chain joins TRBV10-3 to TRBJ2-5, with D possibly TRBD1 on 6 matching bases. Looked up from germline, CDR1 is ENHRY and CDR2 is SYGVKD. The CDR3 length is 13 residues. Trimming removed 6 bases at V and 1 base at J, with 9 bases between. The CDR3 nucleotides are TGTGCCATCAGGCCGGACAGCCAAGAGACCCAGTACTTC. Translating gives CAIRPDSQETQYF.